What follows are 5 T cell receptor beta chains derived from one specimen sequenced in a study of blood T cell repertoires in COVID-19. Produced via immunoSEQ multiplex PCR; TCRdb's table is partial and in-frame only. The sample carries about 280,000 clones, roughly four fifths recorded once. Sequencing was carried out using peripheral blood. The receptor set was obtained from a woman aged 50 to 60 who had recovered from COVID-19.

This chain connects TRBV4-3 to TRBJ2-4, with D perhaps matching TRBD2 (6 bases). The V gene lost 5 bases and the J gene lost 7 bases, with 12 bases spanning the gap. CDR1 LGHNA and CDR2 YSLEER come from the germline V gene. The CDR3 consists of 13 residues. The CDR3 nucleotides read TGCGCCAGCAGCGGGACGGGGGTTAACATTCAGTACTTC. This translates into CASSGTGVNIQYF.

This rearrangement joins TRBV28 to TRBJ2-7; 11 bases align to TRBD1. The CDR3 is 15 residues long. Germline trimming cut 6 bases from V and 2 bases from J; bases unmatched to any gene: 6. Germline-derived CDR1 and CDR2 are MDHEN and SYDVKM. In nucleotides, the CDR3 is TGTGCCAGCAGCACCGGGACAGGGGGTCCCTACGAGCAGTACTTC. This gives the protein CASSTGTGGPYEQYF.

The chain recombines TRBV24-1 with TRBJ2-1; TRBD2 aligns across 16 bases. Germline lookup yields CDR1 KGHDR and CDR2 SFDVKD. The CDR3 runs to 16 residues. Trimming removed 4 bases from V and 10 bases from J; junction bases left unmatched: 6. The chain's CDR3 is CATSEVGLAGGHEQFF. The DNA of the CDR3 is TGTGCCACCAGTGAGGTGGGACTAGCGGGGGGGCACGAGCAGTTCTTC.

V usage is TRBV28 and J usage is TRBJ2-2; TRBD2 aligns across 10 bases. The length of the CDR3 is 16 residues. Germline values: CDR1 MDHEN, CDR2 SYDVKM. Unmatched junction bases numbered 6, after V lost 4 bases and J lost 4 bases. CDR3 in amino acids: CASSSAGGPITGELFF. CDR3 coding DNA: TGTGCCAGCAGTTCAGCGGGAGGGCCGATCACCGGGGAGCTGTTTTTT.

This chain connects TRBV23-1 to TRBJ2-7; 8 bases match TRBD2. TRBV23-1 is an ORF, and what it does is uncertain. Germline trimming cut 0 bases from V and 5 bases from J; bases unmatched to any gene: 6. The CDR3 loop spans 15 amino acids. CDR3 nucleotides: TGCGCCAGCAGTCAATCCGGGGGGGGTCGGCACGAGCAGTACTTC. Its protein product is CASSQSGGGRHEQYF.